This TCR beta chain was obtained from a study of shared clonotypes between healthy human individuals. In the study overall: Three CD4 naive, three CD4 memory, two CD8 naive and one CD8 memory plate were used per donor. Study results and caveats: It was observed that roughly 4.8% of naive CD4 clonotypes were shared across several donors. For sorted subsets, rarefaction showed incomplete sequencing despite large depth.

The split of CD4+ cells yielded CD45RA+ naive and CD45RA-negative memory subsets. In the case of this clone: Its antigen is still unknown.

TCRdb keeps only in-frame clones here, not all; method: immunoSEQ multiplex PCR. Among about 1.1 million clones listed, approximately 78% were seen once. Germline V gene sequence: CDR1 SGDLS, CDR2 YYNGEE. V was shortened by 0 bases and J by 8 bases, with 12 bases between the two germline ends. This CDR3 contains 14 residues. The sequence derives from a man aged 18 to 30 in good health. Some clones in this sample may be carry-over from other donors' samples. V usage is TRBV9 and J usage is TRBJ2-1; D is unresolved. Sequencing was done on a sample of memory CD4+ T cells from PBMCs. The subset was: CD45RA-negative fraction. The CDR3 nucleotides are TGTGCCAGCAGCGTAGTCGGGTCTAACCATGAGCAGTTCTTC. This encodes CASSVVGSNHEQFF.